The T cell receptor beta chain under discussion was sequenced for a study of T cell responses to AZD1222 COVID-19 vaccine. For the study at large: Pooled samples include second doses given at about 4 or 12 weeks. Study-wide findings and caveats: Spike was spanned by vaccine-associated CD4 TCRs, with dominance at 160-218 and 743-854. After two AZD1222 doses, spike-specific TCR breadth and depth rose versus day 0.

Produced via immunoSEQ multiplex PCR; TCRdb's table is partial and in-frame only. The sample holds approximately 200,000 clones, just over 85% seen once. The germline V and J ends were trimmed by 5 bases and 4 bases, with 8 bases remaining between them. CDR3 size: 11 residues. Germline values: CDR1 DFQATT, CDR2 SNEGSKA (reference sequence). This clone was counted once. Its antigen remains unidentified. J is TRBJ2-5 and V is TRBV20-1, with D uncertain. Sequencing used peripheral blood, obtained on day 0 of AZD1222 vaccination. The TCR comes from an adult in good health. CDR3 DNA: TGCAGTGCTCCCAGCTTAGAGACCCAGTACTTC. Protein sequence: CSAPSLETQYF.